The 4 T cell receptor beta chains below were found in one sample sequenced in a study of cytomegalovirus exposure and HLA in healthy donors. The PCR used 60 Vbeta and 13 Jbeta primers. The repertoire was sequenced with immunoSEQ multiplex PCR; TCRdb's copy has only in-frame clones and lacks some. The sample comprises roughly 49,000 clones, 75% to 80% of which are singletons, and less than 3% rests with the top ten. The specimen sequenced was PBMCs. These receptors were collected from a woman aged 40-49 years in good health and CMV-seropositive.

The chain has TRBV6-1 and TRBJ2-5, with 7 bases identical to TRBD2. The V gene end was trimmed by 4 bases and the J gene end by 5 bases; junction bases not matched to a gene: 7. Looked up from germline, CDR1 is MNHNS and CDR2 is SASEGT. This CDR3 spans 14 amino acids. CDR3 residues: CASSARQGGETQYF. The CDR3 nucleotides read TGTGCCAGCAGTGCTCGTCAGGGAGGGGAGACCCAGTACTTC.

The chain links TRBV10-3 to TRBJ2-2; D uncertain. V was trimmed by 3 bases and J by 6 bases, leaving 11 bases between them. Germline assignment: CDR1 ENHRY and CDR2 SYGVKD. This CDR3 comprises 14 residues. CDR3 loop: CAISDQVPAGELFF. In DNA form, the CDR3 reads TGTGCCATCAGTGACCAAGTCCCGGCCGGGGAGCTGTTTTTT.

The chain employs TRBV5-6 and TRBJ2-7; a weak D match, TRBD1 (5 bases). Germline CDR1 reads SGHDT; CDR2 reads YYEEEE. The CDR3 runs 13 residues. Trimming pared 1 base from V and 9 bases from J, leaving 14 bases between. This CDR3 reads CASSLIQGRAQYF. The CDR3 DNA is TGTGCCAGCAGCTTGATTCAGGGCCGCGCGCAGTACTTC.

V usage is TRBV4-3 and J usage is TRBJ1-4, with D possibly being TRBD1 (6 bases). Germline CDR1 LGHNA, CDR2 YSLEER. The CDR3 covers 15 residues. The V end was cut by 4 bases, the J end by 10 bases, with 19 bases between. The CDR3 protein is CASSRALDSRVKLFF. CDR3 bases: TGCGCCAGCAGCCGCGCCTTGGACAGTCGGGTAAAACTGTTTTTT.